This T cell receptor (beta chain) was sequenced in a study of blood T cell repertoires in COVID-19. The wider study: Collection of acute and convalescent COVID-19 samples took place in the United States, Italy and Spain. The cDNA or gDNA used as material had been derived from T cells, B-cell-depleted T cells, or PBMCs.

The V gene end was trimmed by 6 bases and the J gene end by 10 bases; junction bases not matched to a gene: 12. This CDR3 contains 14 residues. Germline V gene sequence: CDR1 LNHDA, CDR2 SQIVND (reference sequence). Study processing details: The assay estimated nucleated cells by amplifying reference gene primers. Sequencing was performed with immunoSEQ multiplex PCR; in TCRdb, only in-frame clones are kept and a portion is missing. For V, J and clone size, that table is used; D and trimming come from the DNA. Of about 92,000 clones listed, 85% are singletons. Sequencing was done on a sample of peripheral blood. The TCR originated in an elderly man with acute or convalescent COVID-19. This chain uses TRBV19 with TRBJ2-3, with 8 nucleotides matching TRBD1. CDR3 amino acids: CASRPRTGWVPQYF. The CDR3 DNA follows: TGTGCCAGTAGGCCAAGGACAGGGTGGGTTCCGCAGTATTTT.